One sample yielded the 21 T cell receptor beta chains listed below, sequenced in a study of regulatory T cells in long-lasting Graves disease. Researchers made TCR beta libraries by using iRepertoire HTBI primers and running Arm-PCR on CDR3 regions. MiXCR, applied by TCRdb to the multiplex PCR reads, yields one record per CDR3 protein. Of some 600,000 distinct CDR3 sequences listed, approximately 16% were seen once; the top ten hold approximately 12%. As for time point: newly diagnosed GD, antithyroid drugs for less than 3 months. From PBMCs, RNA was extracted and then used to make the TCR library. In addition, the sample was reused for a study of T cells in Graves' hyperthyroidism and ophthalmopathy.

The sample here was peripheral blood mononuclear cells (PBMCs), taken at new diagnosis, from a patient treated with antithyroid drugs. These receptors originate from a man aged 18 to 30 with Graves disease.

This clonotype occurred many times. The DNA of the CDR3 is TGTGCCAGCATCGGACAACCGAACACTGAAGCTTTCTTT. This encodes CASIGQPNTEAFF. The chain couples TRBV12-3 or TRBV12-4 to TRBJ1-1; TRBD1 is a possible D gene (5 bases). The CDR3 loop spans 13 amino acids. V lost 7 bases and J lost 1, with 10 bases in between.

As for this clonotype: With a much larger clone just one base away, this may be a read error. The chain combines TRBV3-1 with TRBJ2-3; D ambiguous. V was shortened by 4 bases and J by 1 base, with 12 bases between the two germline ends. Per germline, CDR1 LGHDT and CDR2 YNNKEL (reference sequence). The CDR3 totals 15 residues. CDR3 protein: CASSPDRKGTDTQYF. The CDR3 DNA sequence: TGTGCCAGCAGCCCAGATAGGAAAGGCACAGATACGCAGTATTTT.

Note on this clonotype: This may be a read error, as it is one base from a much larger clone. The rearrangement links TRBV12-3 or TRBV12-4 to TRBJ1-5; D remains ambiguous. Trimming removed 3 bases from V and 0 bases from J, with 6 bases in between. CDR3 length: 14 amino acids. In DNA form, the CDR3 reads TGTGCCAGCAGTTTGTGGCCTAGCAATCAGCCCCAGCATTTT. Translating it yields CASSLWPSNQPQHF.

This clonotype was observed a handful of times. This chain joins TRBV5-1 and TRBJ1-1, with D possibly being TRBD1 (6 bases). V lost 2 bases, J lost 8 bases, and 10 bases lay in between. From germline, CDR1 is SGHRS and CDR2 YFSETQ. The CDR3 totals 12 residues. In DNA, the CDR3 is TGCGCCAGCAGCTTCGGACAGCAAGAAGCTTTCTTT. Translating gives CASSFGQQEAFF.

In its sample, this clonotype was seen many times. The CDR3 region has the DNA TGCAGTGCCCCGTCCAGTAATAGCACAGATACGCAGTATTTT. Translated: CSAPSSNSTDTQYF. V and J are TRBV20-1 and TRBJ2-3; D ambiguous. The V gene's germline CDR1 is DFQATT and CDR2 SNEGSKA (reference sequence). CDR3 length: 14 amino acids. V was trimmed by 6 bases and J by 0 bases, leaving 13 bases between them.

The chain has TRBV10-3 and TRBJ2-1, with D possibly TRBD2 on 6 matching bases. Trimming removed 4 bases from V and 3 bases from J, with 13 bases in between. The germline V gene encodes CDR1 ENHRY and CDR2 SYGVKD. The CDR3 loop spans 15 amino acids. CDR3 sequence reads: CAISGTTSLYNEQFF. The DNA of the CDR3 is TGTGCCATCAGTGGGACTACTAGTCTCTACAATGAGCAGTTCTTC.

This clonotype was found many times. CDR3 loop: CASSAGPASYNEQFF. CDR3 sequence (DNA): TGTGCCAGCAGTGCTGGGCCCGCATCTTACAATGAGCAGTTCTTC. The rearrangement uses TRBV27 and TRBJ2-1; D not resolved. CDR1 and CDR2 (germline): MNHEY, SMNVEV (reference sequence). Trimming left V 5 bases short and J 4 bases short, with 15 bases between. The CDR3 loop spans 15 amino acids.

This clonotype appeared once. The J gene is TRBJ1-5, the V gene TRBV3-1, with a tentative D call TRBD1 (5 bases). V was trimmed by 0 bases and J by 7 bases, leaving 10 bases between them. The CDR3 covers 14 residues. CDR1 is LGHDT, CDR2 YNNKEL, per germline (reference sequence). The CDR3 DNA follows: TGTGCCAGCAGCCAAGATGGGACGGGACAGCCCCAGCATTTT. Protein product: CASSQDGTGQPQHF.

V usage is TRBV10-3 and J usage is TRBJ2-3; the D gene is possibly TRBD2 (6 bases). The CDR3 runs to 13 residues. The germline gives CDR1 ENHRY, CDR2 SYGVKD. V was shortened by 10 bases and J by 2 bases, with 13 bases between the two germline ends. The CDR3 region is CATSGGPTDTQYF. Written as DNA, the CDR3 is TGTGCCACCTCCGGAGGGCCCACAGATACGCAGTATTTT.

This clonotype has at least ten counts. This chain uses TRBV3-1 with TRBJ2-7; D may be TRBD2 (5 bases). V lost 4 bases and J lost 0, with 13 bases in between. Looked up from germline, CDR1 is LGHDT and CDR2 is YNNKEL (reference sequence). The CDR3 runs 15 residues. Here the CDR3 DNA reads TGTGCCAGCAGCCCGCGTGAAGGGAGCTCCTACGAGCAGTACTTC. This gives the protein CASSPREGSSYEQYF.

This clonotype is deemed medium-sized (0.01 to 0.1%). The chain has TRBV7-8 and TRBJ1-1; D unclear. This CDR3 has 14 residues. Trimming took off 5 bases at V and 1 base at J, with 11 bases between the two ends. Germline CDR1 and CDR2: SGHVS and FQNEAQ. DNA of the CDR3: TGTGCCAGCAGCCACGTTACAGAGAACACTGAAGCTTTCTTT. As protein: CASSHVTENTEAFF.

The sample holds many counts of this clonotype. The genes are TRBV11-2 and TRBJ2-1, with 9 positions matching TRBD1. The CDR3 totals 17 residues. Looked up from germline, CDR1 is SGHAT and CDR2 is FQNNGV. After removal of 1 base from V and 0 bases from J, the junction contained 4 bases not matched to a gene. The CDR3 spells CASSLGGTGSSYNEQFF. The CDR3 nucleotides are TGTGCCAGCAGCTTAGGCGGGACAGGGAGCTCCTACAATGAGCAGTTCTTC.

This clonotype was counted ten times or more. The CDR3 DNA reads as TGTGCCAGCAGGGACTTGGGGGTCGGTCAGCCCCAGCATTTT. Protein product: CASRDLGVGQPQHF. The V and J genes are TRBV2 and TRBJ1-5; maybe TRBD1 (5 bases). Germline-derived CDR1 and CDR2 are SNHLY and FYNNEI. This CDR3 region has 14 residues. V gave up 6 bases and J gave up 6 bases, with 15 bases separating them.

This clonotype appeared many times. The chain links TRBV2 to TRBJ2-3; D gene ambiguous. CDR1 is SNHLY and CDR2 is FYNNEI in the germline V gene. Trimming pared 2 bases from V and 2 bases from J, leaving 11 bases between. CDR3 length equals 15 residues. The CDR3 coding sequence is TGTGCCAGCAGTGAACAGCCACGGCCCACAGATACGCAGTATTTT. The encoded protein is CASSEQPRPTDTQYF.

This clonotype was seen repeatedly, ten times or more. CDR3 amino acids: CASLTPGGAETQYF. CDR3 nucleotide sequence: TGTGCCAGTTTAACCCCAGGAGGGGCAGAGACCCAGTACTTC. This sequence joins TRBV28 and TRBJ2-5; D might be TRBD2 (6 bases). The germline V and J ends were trimmed by 9 bases and 4 bases, with 18 bases remaining between them. The CDR3 is 14 residues long. Germline assignment: CDR1 MDHEN and CDR2 SYDVKM.

On this clonotype: The junction departs from germline at one end; a sequencing error may be responsible. The chain employs TRBV19 and TRBJ2-2, with D uncertain. Germline V gene lookup returns CDR1 LNHDA and CDR2 SQIVND (reference sequence). The CDR3 sequence is 14 residues long. CDR3 residues: CAGRVAGVTGELFF. The DNA for the CDR3 is TGTGCCGGTAGGGTGGCTGGGGTCACCGGGGAGCTGTTTTTT.

This clonotype was observed many times. Relative to the germline gene, one junction end is altered; a read error may explain this. The DNA for the CDR3 is TGTGCCAGCAGCAACGCTATTCGGTTACCCGGGACGCTGAATTTC. Protein sequence: CASSNAIRLPGTLNF. The chain employs TRBV6-2 or TRBV6-3 and TRBJ2-7; D possibly uses TRBD1 or TRBD2 (5 bases each). The CDR3 is made up of 15 amino acids. CDR1 is MNHEY and CDR2 is SVGEGT in the germline V gene.

This clonotype was counted many times. The chain is built from TRBV5-1 and TRBJ1-1; TRBD1 is a possible D gene (5 bases). V lost 5 bases to trimming and J lost 3 bases, with 14 bases between them. The CDR3 length is 14 residues. CDR1 SGHRS and CDR2 YFSETQ come from the germline V gene. The CDR3 loop reads CASRTGAGDTEAFF. CDR3 nucleotides: TGCGCCAGCAGAACCGGCGCGGGGGACACTGAAGCTTTCTTT.

The chain joins TRBV6-1 to TRBJ1-4, with TRBD1 matching over 10 bases. CDR3 length equals 15 residues. V dropped 4 bases and J dropped 4; count of bases not matched to a gene: 3. CDR1 MNHNS and CDR2 SASEGT come from the germline V gene. The CDR3 here is CASSVGQGFNEKLFF. CDR3 DNA: TGTGCCAGCAGTGTGGGACAGGGGTTTAATGAAAAACTGTTTTTT.

The chain employs TRBV6-2 or TRBV6-3 and TRBJ2-7; 8 bases agree with TRBD2. CDR3 length equals 16 residues. Germline V gene lookup returns CDR1 MNHEY and CDR2 SVGEGT. J was trimmed by 2 bases and V by 5 bases; bases with no gene match: 11. The CDR3, as DNA: TGTGCCAGCAGTGAAATCGGCGGGGGGACACCCTACGAGCAGTACTTC. It specifies CASSEIGGGTPYEQYF.

This chain links TRBV27 with TRBJ1-5, with 10 bases that match TRBD1. Unmatched junction bases numbered 8, after V lost 10 bases and J lost 5 bases. The CDR3 covers 14 residues. Germline CDR1 MNHEY, CDR2 SMNVEV (reference sequence). This CDR3 reads CANSDRGKHQPQHF. CDR3 sequence (DNA): TGTGCCAACTCGGACAGGGGGAAACATCAGCCCCAGCATTTT.